Listed below are T cell receptor beta chains from one sample, sequenced in a study of kidney transplant recipient with SARS-CoV-2 infection. TCRdb analysed the reads with MiXCR anew, one entry per CDR3 protein. Of fewer than 250,000 distinct CDR3 sequences in the sample, 29% were seen once. Sequenced here: a blood sample, sampled at baseline and on day 111 from a kidney transplant recipient. Source of these receptors: a male patient aged 30 to 40 who had COVID-19 and was a kidney transplant recipient. Part of the T cell pool may stem from the graft donor. The CDR3 runs from the conserved cysteine through the conserved F or W. The order of the fields is clone size, V gene, CDR3 protein. Rows give clone size only sometimes, using once, few, many, or a class for an expanded clone.

many | TRBV2 | CASSFATRTDTQYF
many | TRBV4-3 | CASSQDIQGLNSGNTIYF
many | TRBV19 | CASSTKASYEQYF
. | TRBV21-1 | CASSSDRGGQETQYF
many | TRBV12-3/TRBV12-4 | CASSPRLAGGPVQYF
. | TRBV7-2 | CASRRQGTDTQYF
many | TRBV5-4 | CASSLASEAFF
many | TRBV5-4 | CASSSGQGVGTDTQYF
many | TRBV3-2 | CASSLSGGFNEQFF
many | TRBV9 | CASSVDPAGGLNEQFF
few | TRBV10-3 | CAIHSGSSYNEQFF
. | TRBV11-2 | CASSLGHAGPEAFF
many | TRBV5-8 | CASHKCHPRKTYGYTF
. | TRBV19 | CASSPYMTNRKTYGYTF
many | TRBV5-8 | CASSPGLSTGQPQHF